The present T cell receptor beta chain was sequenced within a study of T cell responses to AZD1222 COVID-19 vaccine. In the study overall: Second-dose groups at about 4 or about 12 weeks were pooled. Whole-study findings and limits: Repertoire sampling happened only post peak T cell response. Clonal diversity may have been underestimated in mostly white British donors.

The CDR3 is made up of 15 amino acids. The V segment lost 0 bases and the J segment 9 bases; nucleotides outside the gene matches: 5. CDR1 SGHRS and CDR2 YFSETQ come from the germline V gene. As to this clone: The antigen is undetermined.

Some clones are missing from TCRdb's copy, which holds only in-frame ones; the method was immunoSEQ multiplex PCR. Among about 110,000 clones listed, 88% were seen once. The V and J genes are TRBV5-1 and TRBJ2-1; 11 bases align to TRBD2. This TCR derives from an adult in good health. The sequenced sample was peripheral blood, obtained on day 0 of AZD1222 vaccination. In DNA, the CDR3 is TGCGCCAGCAGCTTGGAACTAGCGGGAGTGCGTGAGCAGTTCTTC. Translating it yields CASSLELAGVREQFF.